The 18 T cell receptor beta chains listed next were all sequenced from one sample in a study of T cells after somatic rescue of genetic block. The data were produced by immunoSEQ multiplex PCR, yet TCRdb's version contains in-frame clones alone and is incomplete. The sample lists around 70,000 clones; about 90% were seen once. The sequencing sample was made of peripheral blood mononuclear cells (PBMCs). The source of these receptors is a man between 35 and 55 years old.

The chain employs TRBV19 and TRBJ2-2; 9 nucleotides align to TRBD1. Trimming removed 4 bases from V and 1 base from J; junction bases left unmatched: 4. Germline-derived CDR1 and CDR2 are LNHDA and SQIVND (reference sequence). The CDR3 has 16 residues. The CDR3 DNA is TGTGCCAGTAGTAGAAACAGGGGGCTGAACACCGGGGAGCTGTTTTTT. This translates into CASSRNRGLNTGELFF.

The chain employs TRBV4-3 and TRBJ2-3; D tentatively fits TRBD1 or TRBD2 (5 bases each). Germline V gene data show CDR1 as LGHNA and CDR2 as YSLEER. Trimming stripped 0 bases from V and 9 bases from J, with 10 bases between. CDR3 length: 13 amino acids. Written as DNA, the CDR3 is TGCGCCAGCAGCCAAGATATGGGGGACACGCAGTATTTT. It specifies CASSQDMGDTQYF.

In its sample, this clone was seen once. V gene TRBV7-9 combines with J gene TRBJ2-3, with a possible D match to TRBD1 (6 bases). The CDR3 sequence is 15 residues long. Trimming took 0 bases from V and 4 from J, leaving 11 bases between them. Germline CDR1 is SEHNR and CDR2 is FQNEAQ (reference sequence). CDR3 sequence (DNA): TGTGCCAGCAGCTTAGCAGGGCAGGGGCCAGATACGCAGTATTTT. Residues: CASSLAGQGPDTQYF.

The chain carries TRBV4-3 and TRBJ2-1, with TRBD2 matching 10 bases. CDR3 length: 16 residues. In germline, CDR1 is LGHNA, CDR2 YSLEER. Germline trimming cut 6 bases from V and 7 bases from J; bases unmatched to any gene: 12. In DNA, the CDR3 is TGCGCCAGCAGTCGAGCCGCGAGCGGGAGGGGTAATGAGCAGTTCTTC. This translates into CASSRAASGRGNEQFF.

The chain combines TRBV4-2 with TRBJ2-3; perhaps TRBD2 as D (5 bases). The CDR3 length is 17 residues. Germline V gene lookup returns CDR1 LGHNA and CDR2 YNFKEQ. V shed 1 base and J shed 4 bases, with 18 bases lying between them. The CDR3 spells CASSQAETREVADTQYF. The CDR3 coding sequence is TGTGCCAGCAGCCAAGCTGAGACGAGGGAAGTAGCAGATACGCAGTATTTT.

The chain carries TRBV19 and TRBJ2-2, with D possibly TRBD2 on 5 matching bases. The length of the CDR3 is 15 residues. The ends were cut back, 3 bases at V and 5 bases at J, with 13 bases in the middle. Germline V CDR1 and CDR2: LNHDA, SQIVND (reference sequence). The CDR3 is CASSMQHRGTGELFF. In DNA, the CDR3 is TGTGCCAGTAGTATGCAACACCGAGGGACCGGGGAGCTGTTTTTT.

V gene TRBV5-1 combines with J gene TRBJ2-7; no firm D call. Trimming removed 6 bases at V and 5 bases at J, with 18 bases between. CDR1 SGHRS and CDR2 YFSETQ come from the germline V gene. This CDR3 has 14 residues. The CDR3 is CASTSRASYDEQYF. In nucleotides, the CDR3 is TGCGCCAGCACCTCACGGGCCTCCTACGACGAGCAGTACTTC.

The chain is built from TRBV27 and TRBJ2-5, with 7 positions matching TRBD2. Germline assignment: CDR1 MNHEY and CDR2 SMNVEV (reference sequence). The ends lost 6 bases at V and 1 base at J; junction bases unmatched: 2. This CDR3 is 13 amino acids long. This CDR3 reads CASSGGIQETQYF. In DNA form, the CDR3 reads TGTGCCAGCAGCGGGGGGATCCAAGAGACCCAGTACTTC.

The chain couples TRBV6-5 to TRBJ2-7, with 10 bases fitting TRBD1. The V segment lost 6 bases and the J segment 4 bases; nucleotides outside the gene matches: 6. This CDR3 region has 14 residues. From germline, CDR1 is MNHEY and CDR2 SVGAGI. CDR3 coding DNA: TGTGCCAGCAGGGAGGGGACAGGGGAATACGAGCAGTACTTC. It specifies CASREGTGEYEQYF.

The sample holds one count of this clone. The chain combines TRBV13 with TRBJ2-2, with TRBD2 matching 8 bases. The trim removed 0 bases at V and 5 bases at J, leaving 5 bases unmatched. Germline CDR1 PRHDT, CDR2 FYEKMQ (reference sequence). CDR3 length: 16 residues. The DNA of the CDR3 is TGTGCCAGCAGCTTAGGTTACGGGGGGGAAACCGGGGAGCTGTTTTTT. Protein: CASSLGYGGETGELFF. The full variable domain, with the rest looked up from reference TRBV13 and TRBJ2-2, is AAGVIQSPRHLIKEKRETATLKCYPIPRHDTVYWYQQGPGQDPQFLISFYEKMQSDKGSIPDRFSAQQFSDYHSELNMSSLELGDSALYFCASSLGYGGETGELFFGEGSRLTVL.

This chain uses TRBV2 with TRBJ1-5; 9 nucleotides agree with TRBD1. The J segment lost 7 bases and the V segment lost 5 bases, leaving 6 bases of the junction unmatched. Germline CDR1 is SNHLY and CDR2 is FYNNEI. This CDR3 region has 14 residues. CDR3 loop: CASSLQGALQPQHF. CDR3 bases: TGTGCCAGCAGTTTACAGGGGGCATTGCAGCCCCAGCATTTT.

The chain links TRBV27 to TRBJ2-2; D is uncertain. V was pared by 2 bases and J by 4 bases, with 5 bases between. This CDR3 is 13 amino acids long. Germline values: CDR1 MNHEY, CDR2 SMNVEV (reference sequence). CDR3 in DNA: TGTGCCAGCAGTTTAGGTGCCACCGGGGAGCTGTTTTTT. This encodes CASSLGATGELFF.

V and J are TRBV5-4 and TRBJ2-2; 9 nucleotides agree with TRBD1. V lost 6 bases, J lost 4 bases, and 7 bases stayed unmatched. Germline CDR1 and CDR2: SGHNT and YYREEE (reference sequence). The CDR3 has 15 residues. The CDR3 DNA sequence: TGTGCCAGCACCGTTGACAGGGGGACCACCGGGGAGCTGTTTTTT. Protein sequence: CASTVDRGTTGELFF.

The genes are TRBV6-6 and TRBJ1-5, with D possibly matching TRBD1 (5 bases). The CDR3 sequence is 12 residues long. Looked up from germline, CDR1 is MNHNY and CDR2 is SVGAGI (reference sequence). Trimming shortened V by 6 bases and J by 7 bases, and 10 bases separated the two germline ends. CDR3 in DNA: TGTGCCAGCAGCGGGGGGGGACAGCCCCAGCATTTT. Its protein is CASSGGGQPQHF.

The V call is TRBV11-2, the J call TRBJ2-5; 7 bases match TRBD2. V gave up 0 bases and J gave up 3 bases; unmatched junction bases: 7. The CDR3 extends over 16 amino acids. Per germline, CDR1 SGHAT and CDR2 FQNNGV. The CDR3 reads CASSLERGVPEETQYF. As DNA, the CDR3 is TGTGCCAGCAGCTTAGAACGGGGGGTCCCAGAAGAGACCCAGTACTTC.

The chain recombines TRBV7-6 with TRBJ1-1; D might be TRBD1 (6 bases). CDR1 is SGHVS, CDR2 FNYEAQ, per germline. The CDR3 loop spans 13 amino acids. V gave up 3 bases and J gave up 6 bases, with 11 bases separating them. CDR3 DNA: TGTGCCAGCAGCTTTCAGGGGATGGCTGAAGCTTTCTTT. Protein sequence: CASSFQGMAEAFF.

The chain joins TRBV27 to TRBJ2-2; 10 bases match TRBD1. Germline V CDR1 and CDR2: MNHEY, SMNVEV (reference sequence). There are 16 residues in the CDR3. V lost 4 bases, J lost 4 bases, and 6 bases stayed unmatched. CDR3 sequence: CASSSDRGAPTGELFF. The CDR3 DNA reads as TGTGCCAGCAGTTCGGACAGGGGGGCGCCCACCGGGGAGCTGTTTTTT.

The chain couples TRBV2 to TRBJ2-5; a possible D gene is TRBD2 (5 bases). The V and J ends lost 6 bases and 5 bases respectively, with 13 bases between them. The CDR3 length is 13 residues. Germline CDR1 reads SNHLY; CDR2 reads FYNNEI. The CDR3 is CASSGLFRETQYF. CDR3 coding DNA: TGTGCCAGCAGCGGACTGTTCCGGGAGACCCAGTACTTC.